These T cell receptor beta chains were read from a single sample in a study of T cell changes during pregnancy in multiple sclerosis. Method: immunoSEQ multiplex PCR; TCRdb's copy keeps in-frame clones and lacks some. The sample holds tens of thousands of clones, approximately 92% seen once. The sample taken for sequencing was peripheral blood. Receptors originate from a female donor with multiple sclerosis, enrolled in a pregnancy study. The CDR3 runs from the conserved cysteine through the conserved F or W. D genes are given only for firm matches. Size tells how often a clone was seen (once, few, many) or the class of an expanded clone, and some rows leave it out.

v_call	d_call	clone_size	j_call	cdr3_aa	cdr3_nt
TRBV10-3	TRBD1	NA	TRBJ1-2	CAISPGQGRYGYTF	TGTGCCATCAGTCCGGGACAGGGGAGATATGGCTACACCTTC
TRBV11-2	NA	NA	TRBJ2-2	CASSLEYGMNTGELFF	TGTGCCAGCAGCTTAGAGTACGGGATGAACACCGGGGAGCTGTTTTTT
TRBV7-6	NA	NA	TRBJ2-7	CASSAGPNYEQYF	TGTGCCAGCAGCGCCGGACCCAACTACGAGCAGTACTTC
TRBV5-1	NA	NA	TRBJ1-5	CASSPSGGGGNQPQHF	TGCGCCAGCAGCCCCTCCGGGGGGGGTGGCAATCAGCCCCAGCATTTT
TRBV5-1	TRBD1	once	TRBJ2-2	CASSNGQGGTGELFF	TGCGCCAGCAGCAACGGACAGGGTGGAACCGGGGAGCTGTTTTTT
TRBV11-2	TRBD2	NA	TRBJ2-5	CASSKLAGEETQYF	TGTGCCAGCAGCAAACTAGCGGGTGAAGAGACCCAGTACTTC
TRBV6-6	NA	NA	TRBJ1-4	CASSIQGQEDEKLFF	TGTGCCAGCAGCATCCAGGGGCAGGAGGATGAAAAACTGTTTTTT
TRBV5-1	NA	NA	TRBJ2-7	CASSRGAGKDEQYF	TGCGCCAGCAGCCGGGGGGCGGGAAAGGACGAGCAGTACTTC
TRBV29-1	TRBD1	NA	TRBJ2-7	CSVAAGTGKYEQYF	TGCAGCGTTGCTGCCGGGACAGGGAAGTACGAGCAGTACTTC
TRBV2	NA	NA	TRBJ2-5	CASSDMETQYF	TGTGCCAGCAGTGACATGGAGACCCAGTACTTC
TRBV28	NA	NA	TRBJ2-1	CASRTQGGRSYNEQFF	TGTGCCAGCAGAACACAGGGGGGGCGGTCCTACAATGAGCAGTTCTTC
TRBV7-3	TRBD1	NA	TRBJ1-2	CASSLSPRGQSYTF	TGTGCCAGCAGCTTAAGTCCCAGGGGACAGAGCTACACCTTC
TRBV9	NA	NA	TRBJ2-7	CASSPQLGLAEQYF	TGTGCCAGCAGCCCACAATTGGGGCTGGCCGAGCAGTACTTC
TRBV19	TRBD2	NA	TRBJ2-1	CASRSLLGLAGLRFF	TGTGCCAGTAGGTCTTTATTGGGACTAGCGGGACTTCGGTTCTTC
TRBV18	NA	NA	TRBJ2-2	CASPGRGANTGELFF	TGTGCCAGCCCGGGGCGGGGAGCGAACACCGGGGAGCTGTTTTTT
TRBV5-1	TRBD2	NA	TRBJ2-1	CASSAPPGLASNEQFF	TGCGCCAGCAGCGCCCCCCCGGGACTAGCTAGCAATGAGCAGTTCTTC
TRBV2	NA	NA	TRBJ2-3	CASNKRTDTQYF	TGTGCCAGCAACAAAAGGACAGATACGCAGTATTTT
TRBV5-1	NA	once	TRBJ1-2	CASSPTRNGGYTF	TGCGCCAGCAGCCCGACACGGAACGGGGGCTACACCTTC
TRBV19	TRBD1	NA	TRBJ2-7	CASSMGTGGEQYF	TGTGCCAGTAGTATGGGGACAGGGGGCGAGCAGTACTTC
TRBV10-3	TRBD1	NA	TRBJ2-1	CAISAQTGTGGDEQFF	TGTGCCATCAGTGCCCAGACCGGGACAGGGGGCGATGAGCAGTTCTTC
TRBV14	NA	NA	TRBJ2-1	CASSQDGPRYNEQFF	TGTGCCAGCAGCCAAGATGGGCCTCGATACAATGAGCAGTTCTTC
TRBV6-4	NA	once	TRBJ2-2	CASSEVGGFTGELFF	TGTGCCAGCAGTGAGGTCGGGGGATTCACCGGGGAGCTGTTTTTT
TRBV5-1	NA	NA	TRBJ2-3	CASSPGRGADTQYF	TGCGCCAGCAGCCCGGGCCGCGGGGCGGATACGCAGTATTTT
TRBV5-5	NA	NA	TRBJ2-7	CASSPDFNSYEQYF	TGTGCCAGCAGCCCGGACTTTAACTCCTACGAGCAGTACTTC
TRBV19	NA	NA	TRBJ1-1	CASSRGDRPNTEAFF	TGTGCCAGTAGTAGGGGCGACAGGCCGAACACTGAAGCTTTCTTT
TRBV5-1	NA	NA	TRBJ2-2	CASSLSPDTGELFF	TGCGCCAGCAGCTTGTCTCCTGACACCGGGGAGCTGTTTTTT
TRBV5-6	NA	NA	TRBJ1-3	CASSLALKSGNTIYF	TGTGCCAGCAGCTTGGCGTTAAAGTCCGGAAACACCATATATTTT
TRBV5-1	TRBD2	NA	TRBJ2-1	CASSTGTSGRSNEQFF	TGCGCCAGCAGCACTGGGACTAGCGGGAGGTCGAATGAGCAGTTCTTC
TRBV7-3	NA	once	TRBJ2-2	CASSFNPSTGGPGELFF	TGTGCCAGCAGCTTTAATCCCAGTACAGGAGGCCCCGGGGAGCTGTTTTTT
TRBV28	NA	NA	TRBJ2-5	CASSINPRRQGFLETQYF	NA
TRBV19	TRBD1	NA	TRBJ1-1	CASSHRQGASTEAFF	TGTGCCAGTAGCCACCGACAGGGGGCAAGCACTGAAGCTTTCTTT
TRBV27	NA	NA	TRBJ2-1	CASSSTLRGEQFF	TGTGCCAGCAGTTCCACTCTTCGGGGTGAGCAGTTCTTC